This entry lists 9 T cell receptor beta chains sequenced from one sample in a study of T-cell reconstitution after alpha-beta-depleted transplantation in children. Unique molecular identifiers were used to barcode this TCRbeta library. TCRdb reanalysed the PCR reads using MiXCR and keeps one entry per CDR3 protein. The sample contains fewer than 1 million distinct CDR3 sequences, less than 20% of which appear only once. The material was PBMCs, mostly from graft donor cells, obtained 360 days after TCRalphabeta/CD19-depleted stem cell transplant. These receptors were collected from a male patient younger than 18 who had a stem cell transplant for acute lymphoblastic leukemia, so the T cells may come from the graft donor.

This clonotype was found a few times. J is TRBJ1-4 and V is TRBV29-1; D unclear. The V end was cut by 6 bases, the J end by 0 bases, with 11 bases between. This CDR3 has 14 residues. Looked up from germline, CDR1 is SQVTM and CDR2 is ANQGSEA. Written as DNA, the CDR3 is TGCAGCGTGGGAGGGTCGTCAACTAATGAAAAACTGTTTTTT. Encoded protein: CSVGGSSTNEKLFF.

This clonotype was observed a handful of times. This rearrangement joins TRBV15 to TRBJ1-5; a weak D match, TRBD1 (5 bases). CDR3 length equals 20 residues. V was cut by 0 bases and J by 5 bases, with 26 bases left in between. Germline-derived CDR1 and CDR2 are LNHNV and YYDKDF (reference sequence). CDR3 in DNA: TGTGCCACCAGCAGAGATCACCCAAGACAGCCCCGCTTGGTATATCAGCCCCAGCATTTT. This translates into CATSRDHPRQPRLVYQPQHF. The whole variable domain, filled in from reference TRBV15 and TRBJ1-5, reads DAMVIQNPRYQVTQFGKPVTLSCSQTLNHNVMYWYQQKSSQAPKLLFHYYDKDFNNEADTPDNFQSRRPNTSFCFLDIRSPGLGDTAMYLCATSRDHPRQPRLVYQPQHFGDGTRLSIL.

In this sample, this clonotype turned up many times. The chain links TRBV20-1 to TRBJ1-1; TRBD1 aligns across 8 bases. CDR3 length: 14 residues. Trimming removed 1 base from V and 0 bases from J; junction bases left unmatched: 1. Germline V lookup: CDR1 DFQATT, CDR2 SNEGSKA (reference sequence). CDR3 sequence: CSARGDRLNTEAFF. DNA for the CDR3: TGCAGTGCTAGAGGGGACAGGTTGAACACTGAAGCTTTCTTT.

The rearrangement links TRBV20-1 to TRBJ2-3, with D maybe TRBD2 (5 bases). V was shortened by 2 bases and J by 4 bases, with 13 bases between the two germline ends. Germline V gene data show CDR1 as DFQATT and CDR2 as SNEGSKA (reference sequence). The CDR3 totals 14 residues. The CDR3, as DNA: TGCAGTGCTAGACCGTCCGGGAAACCAGATACGCAGTATTTT. It translates to CSARPSGKPDTQYF.

This clonotype was counted a few times. The genes are TRBV11-3 and TRBJ2-7; D tentatively fits TRBD1 or TRBD2 (5 bases each). Germline values: CDR1 SGHNT, CDR2 YENEEA. The V and J ends lost 5 bases and 5 bases respectively, with 13 bases between them. The CDR3 covers 13 residues. CDR3 amino acids: CASSHRGAHEQYF. In DNA, the CDR3 is TGTGCCAGCAGCCACCGGGGCGCCCACGAGCAGTACTTC.

The V call is TRBV5-1, the J call TRBJ2-5, with 13 bases lining up with TRBD2. CDR1 and CDR2 (germline): SGHRS, YFSETQ. The V and J ends lost 4 bases and 2 bases, in that order; junction bases with no gene match: 5. The CDR3 covers 16 residues. The CDR3 loop is CASSPTGLAGQETQYF. CDR3 nucleotides: TGCGCCAGCAGCCCCACGGGACTAGCGGGACAAGAGACCCAGTACTTC.

The chain combines TRBV7-1 with TRBJ2-7, with 7 bases lining up with TRBD1. TRBV7-1 is reported as an ORF; its role is uncertain. The CDR3 spans 16 residues. V lost 6 bases to trimming and J lost 0 bases; unmatched junction nucleotides: 11. CDR3 protein: CASSQRQGRNSYEQYF. The CDR3 DNA is TGTGCCAGCAGTCAGAGACAGGGAAGGAACTCCTACGAGCAGTACTTC.

This clonotype was detected a few times. V gene TRBV24-1 combines with J gene TRBJ1-2; D is unresolved. V lost 3 bases to trimming and J lost 8 bases, with 6 bases between them. In germline, CDR1 is KGHDR, CDR2 SFDVKD. The length of the CDR3 is 11 residues. The CDR3 loop reads CATSDAFGYTF. In DNA form, the CDR3 reads TGTGCCACCAGTGATGCTTTCGGCTACACCTTC.

This clonotype was observed a handful of times. This chain connects TRBV12-3 or TRBV12-4 to TRBJ2-1; 7 bases fit TRBD1. The CDR3 contains 13 residues. Losses at the gene ends were 4 bases for V and 9 bases for J; bases not matched to a gene: 6. This CDR3 reads CASSYDRVSEQFF. DNA of the CDR3: TGTGCCAGCAGTTACGACAGGGTCAGTGAGCAGTTCTTC.